This T cell receptor beta chain derives from a study of cytomegalovirus exposure and HLA in healthy donors. This PCR relied on a set of 60 Vbeta primers and 13 Jbeta primers. Profiling relied on immunoSEQ multiplex PCR, and the TCRdb table lists in-frame clones only, not all of them. The sample carries more than 150,000 clones, roughly 79% recorded once. This TCR derives from a man aged 50-59 years in good health and CMV-seropositive. The sample comprised PBMCs.

The CDR3: CASSRGGQGRETQYF. DNA for the CDR3: TGTGCCAGCAGCCGTGGGGGACAGGGGAGGGAGACCCAGTACTTC. This rearrangement joins TRBV7-2 to TRBJ2-5; TRBD1 aligns across 10 bases. This CDR3 contains 15 residues. After removal of 5 bases from V and 5 bases from J, the junction contained 8 bases not matched to a gene. CDR1 is SGHTA and CDR2 is FQGNSA in the germline V gene.